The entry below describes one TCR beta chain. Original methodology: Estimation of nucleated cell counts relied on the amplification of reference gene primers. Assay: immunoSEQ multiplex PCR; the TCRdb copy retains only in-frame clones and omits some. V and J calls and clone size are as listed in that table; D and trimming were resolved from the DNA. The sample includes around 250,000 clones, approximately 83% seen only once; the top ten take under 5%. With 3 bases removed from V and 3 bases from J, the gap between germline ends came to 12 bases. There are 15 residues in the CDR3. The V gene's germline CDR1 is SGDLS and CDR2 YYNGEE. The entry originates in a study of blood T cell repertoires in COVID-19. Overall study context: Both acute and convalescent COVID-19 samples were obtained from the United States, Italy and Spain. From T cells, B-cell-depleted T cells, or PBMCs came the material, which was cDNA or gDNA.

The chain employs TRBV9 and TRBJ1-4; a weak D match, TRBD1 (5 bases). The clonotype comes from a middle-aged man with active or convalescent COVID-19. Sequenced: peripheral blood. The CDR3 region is CASSDLRQPNEKLFF. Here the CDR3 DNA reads TGTGCCAGCAGCGACCTTCGACAGCCTAATGAAAAACTGTTTTTT.